The rows below give T cell receptor beta chains drawn from one sample of a study of blood T cell repertoires in COVID-19. Using immunoSEQ multiplex PCR, the repertoire was profiled, and TCRdb retains in-frame clones only, with some absent. Found here are about 390,000 clones, 87% of them singletons; the top ten hold approximately 9.3%. What was sequenced was PBMCs or T cells enriched from blood (not recorded which). All receptors come from a woman aged 50 to 65 who had recovered from COVID-19. CDR3s include the opening cysteine and the closing phenylalanine or tryptophan. D genes are given only for firm matches. Rows give clone size only sometimes, using once, few, many, or a class for an expanded clone.

>TRBJ1-4|TRBV5-1|-|TRBD1
CASSLPGQGNEKLFF
TGCGCCAGCAGCCTACCGGGACAGGGTAACGAAAAACTGTTTTTT
>TRBJ2-7|TRBV18|-|-
CASSPSLSYEQYF
TGTGCCAGCTCACCCTCACTCTCCTACGAGCAGTACTTC
>TRBJ2-7|TRBV9|-|TRBD1
CASSSGDRAYEQYF
TGTGCCAGCAGCTCGGGGGACAGGGCCTACGAGCAGTACTTC
>TRBJ1-4|TRBV7-2|-|TRBD1
CASSLAGQGVNEKLFF
TGTGCCAGCAGCTTAGCCGGACAGGGTGTTAATGAAAAACTGTTTTTT
>TRBJ2-7|TRBV27|-|-
CASTPVAGLGEQYF
TGTGCCAGCACCCCGGTCGCAGGGTTGGGCGAGCAGTACTTC
>TRBJ2-5|TRBV4-1|-|TRBD2
CASSQIAGYGRETQYF
TGCGCCAGCAGCCAGATAGCGGGGTACGGCCGGGAGACCCAGTACTTC
>TRBJ1-5|TRBV4-1|-|TRBD1
CASSHATGAQPQHF
TGCGCCAGCAGCCATGCAACAGGGGCACAGCCCCAGCATTTT
>TRBJ1-2|TRBV20-1|-|-
CSATSSGGYTF
TGCAGTGCTACTAGCTCTGGGGGCTACACCTTC
>TRBJ2-5|TRBV11-2|-|-
CASSLLSYQETQYF
TGTGCCAGCAGCTTACTCTCGTACCAAGAGACCCAGTACTTC
>TRBJ1-2|TRBV12-3/TRBV12-4|-|-
CASSPQNPYGYTF
TGTGCCAGCAGTCCACAGAACCCCTATGGCTACACCTTC
>TRBJ1-1|TRBV2|-|-
CASSDRENTEAFF
TGTGCCAGCAGTGACAGGGAGAACACTGAAGCTTTCTTT
>TRBJ2-7|TRBV11-1|-|-
CASSLAGGGSYEQYF
TGTGCCAGCAGCTTAGCAGGAGGAGGTTCCTACGAGCAGTACTTC
>TRBJ2-7|TRBV3-1/TRBV3-2|-|TRBD2
CASSQNSGGKGEQYF
TGTGCCAGCAGCCAAAATAGCGGGGGAAAGGGCGAGCAGTACTTC
>TRBJ1-5|TRBV6-2/TRBV6-3|few|TRBD1
CASSSRDRGEPQHF
TGTGCCAGCAGTTCCCGGGACAGGGGTGAGCCCCAGCATTTT
>TRBJ1-1|TRBV5-1|-|-
CASSRGQVMNTEAFF
TGCGCCAGCAGCCGGGGACAAGTCATGAACACTGAAGCTTTCTTT
>TRBJ1-1|TRBV9|-|-
CASSPHQGTMNTEAFF
TGTGCCAGCAGCCCCCACCAGGGGACAATGAACACTGAAGCTTTCTTT
>TRBJ2-1|TRBV29-1|-|-
CSVPKGSSGYNEQFF
TGCAGCGTGCCTAAGGGCTCCAGCGGATACAATGAGCAGTTCTTC
>TRBJ1-2|TRBV5-4|once|-
CASSMSGQPVWGYTF
TGTGCCAGCAGCATGAGCGGACAGCCTGTATGGGGCTACACCTTC
>TRBJ2-3|TRBV3-1/TRBV3-2|-|TRBD2
CASSQDLASGYTDTQYF
TGTGCCAGCAGCCAAGATTTGGCTAGCGGGTACACAGATACGCAGTATTTT
>TRBJ2-2|TRBV28|-|-
CATQASNTGELFF
TGTGCCACACAGGCATCGAACACCGGGGAGCTGTTTTTT
>TRBJ1-2|TRBV19|-|TRBD1
CASSSRTGATNYGYTF
TGTGCCAGTAGTTCCCGGACAGGGGCGACCAACTATGGCTACACCTTC
>TRBJ1-6|TRBV2|-|TRBD1
CASASAGGHSPLHF
TGTGCCAGCGCTAGTGCAGGGGGTCATTCACCCCTCCACTTT
>TRBJ1-1|TRBV19|-|-
CASSSPGQNTEAFF
TGTGCCAGTAGTTCACCGGGACAGAACACTGAAGCTTTCTTT
>TRBJ1-4|TRBV11-1|-|-
CASSLSGGNEKLFF
TGTGCCAGCAGCTTATCTGGAGGAAATGAAAAACTGTTTTTT
>TRBJ2-5|TRBV5-1|few|TRBD2
CASSLAIAGGPQETQYF
TGCGCCAGCAGCTTGGCAATAGCGGGGGGGCCGCAAGAGACCCAGTACTTC
>TRBJ2-2|TRBV7-9|-|-
CASSPSVTGELFF
TGTGCCAGCAGCCCCTCGGTCACCGGGGAGCTGTTTTTT
>TRBJ1-2|TRBV4-1|-|TRBD1
CASSQDYPGGVRYGYTF
TGCGCCAGCAGCCAAGATTACCCAGGGGGCGTCCGATATGGCTACACCTTC
>TRBJ1-5|TRBV5-8|-|-
CASSFTPTHRNQPQHF
TGTGCCAGCAGCTTTACACCGACACACCGTAATCAGCCCCAGCATTTT
>TRBJ2-1|TRBV9|-|TRBD2
CASSRTSGGGNEQFF
TGTGCCAGCAGCCGGACTAGCGGGGGAGGGAATGAGCAGTTCTTC
>TRBJ1-1|TRBV6-5|-|-
CASSRGGRTEAFF
TGTGCCAGCAGTCGGGGGGGGAGGACTGAAGCTTTCTTT
>TRBJ1-3|TRBV30|-|-
CAWSVTGLGGNTIYF
TGTGCCTGGAGTGTTACAGGGCTTGGCGGAAACACCATATATTTT
>TRBJ2-4|TRBV7-3|-|-
CASSLKGGVASKNIQYF
TGTGCCAGCAGCTTAAAAGGCGGGGTCGCGTCCAAAAACATTCAGTACTTC
>TRBJ1-2|TRBV3-1/TRBV3-2|-|-
CASSDSSSNYGYTF
TGTGCCAGCAGCGACAGTTCGTCTAACTATGGCTACACCTTC
>TRBJ1-4|TRBV11-2|-|-
CASSLALRKTNEKLFF
TGTGCCAGCAGCTTAGCTCTGAGGAAGACTAATGAAAAACTGTTTTTT
>TRBJ2-2|TRBV7-9|-|-
CASSLVGRGTGELFF
TGTGCCAGCAGCTTAGTGGGTCGGGGCACCGGGGAGCTGTTTTTT
>TRBJ1-1|TRBV27|-|-
CASGGRTENTEAFF
TGTGCCAGCGGCGGGAGGACGGAGAACACTGAAGCTTTCTTT
>TRBJ2-5|TRBV12-3/TRBV12-4|-|-
CASSPGGVIKYF
TGTGCCAGCAGTCCCGGGGGAGTGATAAAGTACTTC
>TRBJ2-7|TRBV21-1|-|-
CASTLDRANSYEQYF
TGTGCCAGCACCCTCGACAGGGCGAACTCCTACGAGCAGTACTTC
>TRBJ1-4|TRBV6-5|few|-
CASSQRGPGNEKLFF
TGTGCCAGCTCCCAACGTGGCCCAGGGAATGAAAAACTGTTTTTT
>TRBJ1-6|TRBV5-5|-|-
CASSQARDSPLHF
TGTGCCAGCAGCCAAGCACGGGATTCACCCCTCCACTTT
>TRBJ1-2|TRBV24-1|-|-
CATSGPDGYTF
TGTGCCACCAGTGGTCCGGATGGCTACACCTTC
>TRBJ2-7|TRBV4-2|-|-
CASSQDKGTWGHEQYF
TGTGCCAGCAGCCAAGATAAGGGGACATGGGGCCACGAGCAGTACTTC
>TRBJ1-2|TRBV5-8|-|-
CASSDGYGYTF
TGTGCCAGCAGCGACGGGTACGGCTACACCTTC